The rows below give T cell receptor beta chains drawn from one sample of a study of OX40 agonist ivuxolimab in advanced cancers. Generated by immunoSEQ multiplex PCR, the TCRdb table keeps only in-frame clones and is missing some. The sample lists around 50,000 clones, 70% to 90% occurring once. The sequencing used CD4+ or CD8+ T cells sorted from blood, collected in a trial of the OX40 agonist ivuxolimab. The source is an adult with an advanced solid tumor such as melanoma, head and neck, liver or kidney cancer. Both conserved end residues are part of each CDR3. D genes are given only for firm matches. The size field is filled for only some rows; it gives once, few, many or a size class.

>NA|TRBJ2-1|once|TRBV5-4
CASSLGRDTYNEQFF
TGTGCCAGCAGCTTGGGGCGGGATACCTACAATGAGCAGTTCTTC
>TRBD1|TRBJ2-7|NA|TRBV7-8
CASSPGQFSYEQYF
TGTGCCAGCAGCCCGGGACAGTTCTCCTACGAGCAGTACTTC
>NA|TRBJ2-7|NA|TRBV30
CAWTPQASYEQYF
TGTGCCTGGACCCCACAGGCCTCCTACGAGCAGTACTTC
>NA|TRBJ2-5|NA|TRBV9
CASSVEGQETQYF
TGTGCCAGCAGCGTAGAGGGCCAAGAGACCCAGTACTTC
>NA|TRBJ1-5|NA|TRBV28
CASSLPGNQPQHF
TGTGCCAGCAGTTTACCAGGGAATCAGCCCCAGCATTTT
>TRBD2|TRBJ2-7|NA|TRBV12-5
CASAESGRTDEQYF
TGTGCTAGTGCCGAAAGCGGGAGGACGGACGAGCAGTACTTC
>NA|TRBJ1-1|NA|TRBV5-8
CASGRGNTEAFF
TGTGCCAGCGGCAGAGGGAACACTGAAGCTTTCTTT
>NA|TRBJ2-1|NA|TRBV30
CAWSGGSGKNNEQFF
TGTGCCTGGAGTGGAGGGAGTGGGAAAAACAATGAGCAGTTCTTC
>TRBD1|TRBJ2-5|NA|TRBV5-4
CASSSTGKETQYF
TGTGCCAGCAGCTCGACAGGGAAAGAGACCCAGTACTTC
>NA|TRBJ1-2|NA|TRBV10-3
CAISESGRANYGYTF
TGTGCCATCAGTGAGTCTGGCAGAGCTAACTATGGCTACACCTTC
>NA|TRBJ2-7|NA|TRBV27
CASSMTRNTYEQYF
TGTGCCAGCAGTATGACAAGGAACACCTACGAGCAGTACTTC
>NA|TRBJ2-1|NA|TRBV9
CASSVVGSGNEQFF
TGTGCCAGCAGCGTAGTGGGGTCGGGCAATGAGCAGTTCTTC
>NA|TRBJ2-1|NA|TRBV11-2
CASSFYIYNEQFF
TGTGCCAGCAGCTTCTACATTTACAATGAGCAGTTCTTC
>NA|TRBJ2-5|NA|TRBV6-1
CASSAQVQETQYF
TGTGCCAGCAGTGCTCAGGTTCAAGAGACCCAGTACTTC
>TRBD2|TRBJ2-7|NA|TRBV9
CASSVGLAPYEQYF
TGTGCCAGCAGCGTGGGACTAGCCCCCTACGAGCAGTACTTC
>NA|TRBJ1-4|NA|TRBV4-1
CASSQQASTNEKLFF
TGCGCCAGCAGCCAACAGGCATCGACTAATGAAAAACTGTTTTTT
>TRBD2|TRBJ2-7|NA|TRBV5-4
CASSPDSGRYEQYF
TGTGCCAGCAGCCCGGACAGCGGGAGGTACGAGCAGTACTTC
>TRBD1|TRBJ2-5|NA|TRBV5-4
CASSLGDRAGETQYF
TGTGCCAGCAGCTTGGGAGACAGGGCAGGGGAGACCCAGTACTTC
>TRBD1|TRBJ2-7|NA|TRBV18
CASSPDRVMYEQYF
TGTGCCAGCTCGCCCGACAGGGTGATGTACGAGCAGTACTTC
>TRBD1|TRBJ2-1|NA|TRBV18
CASSPLPPGQATGGNEQFF
TGTGCCAGCTCACCACTCCCTCCGGGACAGGCTACAGGTGGCAATGAGCAGTTCTTC
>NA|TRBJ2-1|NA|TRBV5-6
CASSLGGLAVNEQFF
TGTGCCAGCAGCTTGGGTGGGCTAGCCGTCAATGAGCAGTTCTTC
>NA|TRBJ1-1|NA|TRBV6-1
CASSVTGQQTEAFF
TGTGCCAGCAGTGTAACAGGGCAACAGACTGAAGCTTTCTTT
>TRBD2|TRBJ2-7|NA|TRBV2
CASSEDGTRSYEQYF
TGTGCCAGCAGTGAAGATGGGACTAGGTCCTACGAGCAGTACTTC
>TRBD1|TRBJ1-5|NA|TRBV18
CASSLGTDSNQPQHF
TGTGCCAGCTCACTCGGGACAGATAGCAATCAGCCCCAGCATTTT
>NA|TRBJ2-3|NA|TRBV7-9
CASGRQDTQYF
TGTGCCAGCGGACGGCAAGATACGCAGTATTTT
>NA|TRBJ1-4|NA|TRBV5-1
CASSIGLRATNEKLFF
TGCGCCAGCAGCATAGGACTTCGCGCAACTAATGAAAAACTGTTTTTT
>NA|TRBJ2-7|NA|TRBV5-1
CASSLDSLGEQYF
TGCGCCAGCAGCTTGGACTCACTGGGAGAGCAGTACTTC
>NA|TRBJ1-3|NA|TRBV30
CAWSNSLSGNTIYF
TGTGCCTGGAGCAATAGTCTCTCTGGAAACACCATATATTTT
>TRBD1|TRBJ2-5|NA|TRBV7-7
CASSLSRQGQETQYF
TGTGCTAGCAGCTTATCCCGACAGGGGCAAGAGACCCAGTACTTC
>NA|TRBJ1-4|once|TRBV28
CASSLILREKLFF
TGTGCCAGCAGTTTAATCCTTCGGGAAAAACTGTTTTTT
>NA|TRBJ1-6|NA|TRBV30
CAWSPPGARSPLHF
TGTGCCTGGAGCCCTCCAGGGGCGCGTTCACCCCTCCACTTT
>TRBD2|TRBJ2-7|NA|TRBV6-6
CASSYAIAGGTYEQYF
TGTGCCAGCAGTTACGCAATAGCGGGAGGGACTTACGAGCAGTACTTC
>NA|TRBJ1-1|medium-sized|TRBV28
CASSPTGLIEAFF
TGTGCCAGCAGTCCCACAGGACTAATTGAAGCTTTCTTT
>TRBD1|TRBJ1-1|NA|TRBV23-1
CASSQIWDRQGIREAFF
TGCGCCAGCAGTCAAATCTGGGACAGACAAGGGATCAGGGAGGCTTTCTTT
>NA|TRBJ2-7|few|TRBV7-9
CASSQSGLPLVEQYF
TGTGCCAGCTCCCAATCCGGGCTCCCCCTCGTCGAGCAGTACTTC